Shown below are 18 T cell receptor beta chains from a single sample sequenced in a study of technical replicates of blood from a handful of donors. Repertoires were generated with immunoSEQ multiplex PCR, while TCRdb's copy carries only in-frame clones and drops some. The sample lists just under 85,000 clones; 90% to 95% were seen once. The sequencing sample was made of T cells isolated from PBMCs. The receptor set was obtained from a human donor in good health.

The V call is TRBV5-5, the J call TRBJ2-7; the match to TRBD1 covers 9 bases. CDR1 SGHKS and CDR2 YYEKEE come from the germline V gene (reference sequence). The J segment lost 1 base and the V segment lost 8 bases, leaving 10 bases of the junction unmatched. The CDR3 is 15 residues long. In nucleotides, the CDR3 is TGTGCCAGTCACCCAACAGGGGGCCTATCCTACGAGCAGTACTTC. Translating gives CASHPTGGLSYEQYF.

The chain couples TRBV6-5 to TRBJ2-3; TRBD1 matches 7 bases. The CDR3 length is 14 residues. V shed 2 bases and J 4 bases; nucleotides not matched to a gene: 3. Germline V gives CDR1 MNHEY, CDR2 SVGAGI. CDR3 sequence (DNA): TGTGCCAGCAGTTACGACAGGGCGTCAGATACGCAGTATTTT. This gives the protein CASSYDRASDTQYF.

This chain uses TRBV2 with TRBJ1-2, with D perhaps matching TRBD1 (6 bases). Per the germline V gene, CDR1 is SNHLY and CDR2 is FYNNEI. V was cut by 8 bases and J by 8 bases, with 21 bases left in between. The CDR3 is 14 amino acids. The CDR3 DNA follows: TGTGCCAGCCTTTTTCGGGGGGCGGGTATAGGCTACACCTTC. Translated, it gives CASLFRGAGIGYTF. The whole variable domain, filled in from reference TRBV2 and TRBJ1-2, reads EPEVTQTPSHQVTQMGQEVILRCVPISNHLYFYWYRQILGQKVEFLVSFYNNEISEKSEIFDDQFSVERPDGSNFTLKIRSTKLEDSAMYFCASLFRGAGIGYTFGSGTRLTVV.

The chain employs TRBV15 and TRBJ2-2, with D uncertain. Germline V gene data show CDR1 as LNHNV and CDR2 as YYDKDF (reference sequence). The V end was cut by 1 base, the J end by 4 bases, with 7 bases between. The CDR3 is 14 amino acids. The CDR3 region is CATSRGPSTGELFF. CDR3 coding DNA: TGTGCCACCAGCAGAGGCCCGAGCACCGGGGAGCTGTTTTTT.

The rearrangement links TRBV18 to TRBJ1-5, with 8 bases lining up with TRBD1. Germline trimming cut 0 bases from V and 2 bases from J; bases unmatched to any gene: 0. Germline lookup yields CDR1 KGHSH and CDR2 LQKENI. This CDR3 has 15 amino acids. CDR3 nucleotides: TGTGCCAGCTCACCACCGGACAGGGGCAATCAGCCCCAGCATTTT. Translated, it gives CASSPPDRGNQPQHF.

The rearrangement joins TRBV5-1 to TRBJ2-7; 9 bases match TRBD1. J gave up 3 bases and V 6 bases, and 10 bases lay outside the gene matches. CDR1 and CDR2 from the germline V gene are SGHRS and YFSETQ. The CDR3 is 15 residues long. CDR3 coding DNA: TGCGCCAGCACCTCCTCAGGGACAGGGATCTACGAGCAGTACTTC. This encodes CASTSSGTGIYEQYF.

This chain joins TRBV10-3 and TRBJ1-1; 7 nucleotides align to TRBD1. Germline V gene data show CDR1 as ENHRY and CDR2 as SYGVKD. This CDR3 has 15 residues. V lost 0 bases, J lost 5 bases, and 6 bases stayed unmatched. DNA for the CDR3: TGTGCCATCAGTGAGTCGTCAGGGGGTGGAACTGAAGCTTTCTTT. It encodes CAISESSGGGTEAFF.

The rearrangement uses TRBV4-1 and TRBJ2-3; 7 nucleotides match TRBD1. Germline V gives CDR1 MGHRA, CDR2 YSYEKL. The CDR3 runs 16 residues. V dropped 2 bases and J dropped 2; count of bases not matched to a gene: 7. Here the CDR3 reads CASSQNTGQPTDTQYF. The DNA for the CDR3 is TGCGCCAGCAGCCAAAATACGGGACAGCCCACAGATACGCAGTATTTT.

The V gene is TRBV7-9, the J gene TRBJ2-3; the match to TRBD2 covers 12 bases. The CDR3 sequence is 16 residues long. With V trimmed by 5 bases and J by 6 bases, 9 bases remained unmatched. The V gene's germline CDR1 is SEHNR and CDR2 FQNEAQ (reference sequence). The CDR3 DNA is TGTGCCAGCAGCCCCCGACTAGCGGGAGTAGGCGATACGCAGTATTTT. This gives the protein CASSPRLAGVGDTQYF.

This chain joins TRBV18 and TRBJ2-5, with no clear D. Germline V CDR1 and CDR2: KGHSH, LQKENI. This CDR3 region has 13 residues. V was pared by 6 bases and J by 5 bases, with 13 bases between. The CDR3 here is CASSPNPRETQYF. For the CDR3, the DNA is TGTGCCAGCTCCCCAAATCCGCGGGAGACCCAGTACTTC.

This CDR3 is CASSQGLTGNYGYTF. CDR3 nucleotides: TGTGCCAGCAGCCAAGGATTGACAGGGAACTATGGCTACACCTTC. The chain joins TRBV4-2 to TRBJ1-2, with 7 positions matching TRBD1. This CDR3 is built from 15 residues. Germline V gene sequence: CDR1 LGHNA, CDR2 YNFKEQ. Losses at the gene ends were 1 base for V and 2 bases for J; bases not matched to a gene: 4.

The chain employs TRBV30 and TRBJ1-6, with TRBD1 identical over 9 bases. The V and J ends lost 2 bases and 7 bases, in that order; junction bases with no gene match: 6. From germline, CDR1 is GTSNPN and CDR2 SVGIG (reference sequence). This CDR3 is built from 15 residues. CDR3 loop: CAWSTSGTGNSPLHF. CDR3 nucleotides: TGTGCCTGGAGTACATCCGGGACAGGGAATTCACCCCTCCACTTT.

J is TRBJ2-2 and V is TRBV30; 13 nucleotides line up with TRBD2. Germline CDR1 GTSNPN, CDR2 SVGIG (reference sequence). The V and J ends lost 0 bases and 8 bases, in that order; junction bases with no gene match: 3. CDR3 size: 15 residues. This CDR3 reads CAWSVGLAGVGELFF. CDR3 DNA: TGTGCCTGGAGTGTAGGACTAGCGGGGGTAGGGGAGCTGTTTTTT.

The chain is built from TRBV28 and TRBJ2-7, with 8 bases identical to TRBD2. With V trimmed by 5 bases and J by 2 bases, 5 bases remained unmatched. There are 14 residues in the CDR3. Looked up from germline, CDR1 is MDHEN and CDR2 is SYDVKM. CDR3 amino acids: CASSRRREAYEQYF. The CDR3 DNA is TGTGCCAGCAGTCGGCGGCGGGAGGCCTACGAGCAGTACTTC.

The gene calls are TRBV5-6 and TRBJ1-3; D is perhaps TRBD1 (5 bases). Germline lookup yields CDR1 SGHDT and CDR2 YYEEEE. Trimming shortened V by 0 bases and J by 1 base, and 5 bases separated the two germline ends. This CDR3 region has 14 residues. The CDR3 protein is CASSLGQSGNTIYF. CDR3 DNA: TGTGCCAGCAGCTTGGGACAGTCTGGAAACACCATATATTTT.

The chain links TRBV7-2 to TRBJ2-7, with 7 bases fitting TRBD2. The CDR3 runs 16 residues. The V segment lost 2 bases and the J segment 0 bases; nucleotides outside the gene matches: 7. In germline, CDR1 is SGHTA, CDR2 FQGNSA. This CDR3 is CASSLSGGSGSYEQYF. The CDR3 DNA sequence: TGTGCCAGCAGCTTATCTGGCGGGAGCGGCTCCTACGAGCAGTACTTC.

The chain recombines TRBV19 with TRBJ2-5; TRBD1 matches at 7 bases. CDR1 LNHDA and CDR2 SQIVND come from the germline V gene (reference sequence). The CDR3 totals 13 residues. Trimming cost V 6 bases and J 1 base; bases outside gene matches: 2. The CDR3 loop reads CASSRDSQETQYF. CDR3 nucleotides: TGTGCCAGTAGCCGGGACAGCCAAGAGACCCAGTACTTC. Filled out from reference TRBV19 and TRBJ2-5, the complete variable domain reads DGGITQSPKYLFRKEGQNVTLSCEQNLNHDAMYWYRQDPGQGLRLIYYSQIVNDFQKGDIAEGYSVSREKKESFPLTVTSAQKNPTAFYLCASSRDSQETQYFGPGTRLLVL.

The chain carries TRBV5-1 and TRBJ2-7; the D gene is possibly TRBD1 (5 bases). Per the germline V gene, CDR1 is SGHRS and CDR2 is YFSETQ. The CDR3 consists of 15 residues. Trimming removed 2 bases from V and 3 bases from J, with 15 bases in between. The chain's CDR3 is CASSFLPDNFYEQYF. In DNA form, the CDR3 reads TGCGCCAGCAGCTTCCTACCGGACAATTTCTACGAGCAGTACTTC.